These 14 T cell receptor beta chains were all obtained from the same sample, sequenced in a study of T cells in Graves' hyperthyroidism and ophthalmopathy. Template material for amplifying TCR beta CDR3 regions consisted of RNA transcripts. TCR CDR3 underwent first-round RT-PCR with the HTBI primer set. TCRdb reprocessed the multiplex PCR reads with MiXCR, giving one entry per CDR3 protein. This repertoire shows around 600,000 distinct CDR3 sequences, about 14% found once; its top ten account for around an eighth. Material: blood. The receptors shown here come from a woman aged 45-65 years with Graves' ophthalmopathy.

This clonotype was observed many times. The chain joins TRBV24-1 to TRBJ2-3, with TRBD2 matching 7 bases. The germline V gene has CDR1 KGHDR and CDR2 SFDVKD. V was clipped by 3 bases and J by 0 bases; unmatched bases: 11. The CDR3 runs to 18 residues. CDR3 protein: CATSDPSGTTTSTDTQYF. The CDR3 region has the DNA TGTGCCACCAGTGATCCCTCGGGGACTACTACTAGCACAGATACGCAGTATTTT.

On this clonotype: One base away lies a much larger clone, so this may be a sequencing read error. CDR3 nucleotide sequence: TGTGCTAGTGGTTTGCCACAACGGGGGGGCGAGCAGTTCTTC. This sequence encodes CASGLPQRGGEQFF. This chain connects TRBV12-5 to TRBJ2-1; 8 bases map to TRBD2. The V gene's germline CDR1 is LGHNT and CDR2 FRNRAP. The CDR3 length is 14 residues. V trimming: 2 bases; J trimming: 10 bases; junction bases outside the gene matches: 7.

A remark on this clonotype: A single base separates this from a much larger clone, so it may be a read error. This chain connects TRBV6-5 to TRBJ2-2; possibly TRBD2 for D (5 bases). The CDR3 covers 14 residues. From germline, CDR1 is MNHEY and CDR2 SVGAGI. In DNA, the CDR3 is TGTGCCAGCAGTTATAATGAGGGCACCGGGGAGCTATTTTTT. This sequence encodes CASSYNEGTGELFF.

The chain carries TRBV9 and TRBJ2-7, with 7 positions matching TRBD1. This CDR3 is 16 amino acids long. Germline V gene data show CDR1 as SGDLS and CDR2 as YYNGEE. J lost 5 bases, V lost 0 bases, and 11 bases had no gene match. CDR3 region: CASSVDPTGIRDEQYF. The CDR3 DNA sequence: TGTGCCAGCAGCGTAGACCCGACAGGGATTCGGGACGAGCAGTACTTC.

This clonotype has a count of ten or more. The chain joins TRBV18 to TRBJ2-2, with D perhaps matching TRBD1 or TRBD2 (5 bases each). The CDR3 covers 14 residues. The V and J ends lost 8 bases and 0 bases respectively, with 10 bases between them. Germline V gene sequence: CDR1 KGHSH, CDR2 LQKENI. The chain's CDR3 is CASQRGPNTGELFF. The CDR3 nucleotides read TGTGCCAGCCAGAGGGGCCCGAACACCGGGGAGCTGTTTTTT.

This clonotype was picked up many times. The chain uses TRBV7-8 and TRBJ1-5; a possible D gene is TRBD1 (5 bases). V was cut by 5 bases and J by 9 bases, with 20 bases left in between. Looked up from germline, CDR1 is SGHVS and CDR2 is FQNEAQ. The CDR3 contains 15 residues. The CDR3 coding sequence is TGTGCCAGCAGCCCTAAACGAGACAGAATCCTGCCCCAGCATTTT. Residues: CASSPKRDRILPQHF.

This clonotype was observed at least ten times. The chain's CDR3 is CASSAGGWTSGISGANVLTF. The CDR3 coding sequence is TGCGCCAGCAGCGCTGGAGGGTGGACTAGCGGAATCTCTGGGGCCAACGTCCTGACTTTC. The gene calls are TRBV5-1 and TRBJ2-6, with 10 bases matching TRBD2. V shed 4 bases and J 0 bases; nucleotides not matched to a gene: 13. CDR1 and CDR2 (germline): SGHRS, YFSETQ. CDR3 length: 20 amino acids.

This chain joins TRBV28 and TRBJ2-1, with 12 bases identical to TRBD2. The germline gives CDR1 MDHEN, CDR2 SYDVKM. This CDR3 is 17 amino acids long. V gave up 2 bases and J gave up 5 bases; unmatched junction bases: 7. DNA for the CDR3: TGTGCCAGCAGTTTAATACTAGCGGGAGGAGGGCACAATGAGCAGTTCTTC. This sequence encodes CASSLILAGGGHNEQFF.

This clonotype was recorded at least ten times. The genes are TRBV20-1 and TRBJ2-7, with D perhaps matching TRBD2 (6 bases). The CDR3 contains 15 residues. Trimming removed 6 bases at V and 3 bases at J, with 21 bases between. The V gene's germline CDR1 is DFQATT and CDR2 SNEGSKA (reference sequence). Here the CDR3 reads CSARRAASRSYEQYF. The CDR3 DNA sequence: TGCAGTGCAAGGAGGGCGGCTAGCAGAAGCTACGAGCAGTACTTC.

This chain links TRBV3-1 with TRBJ2-7; TRBD1 matches at 8 bases. Trimming at V came to 2 bases and at J to 5 bases, leaving 8 bases not matched to a gene. The germline V gene encodes CDR1 LGHDT and CDR2 YNNKEL (reference sequence). The CDR3 consists of 15 residues. The CDR3 sequence is CASSQQGARVHEQYF. The CDR3 nucleotides are TGTGCCAGCAGCCAACAGGGGGCGCGCGTCCACGAGCAGTACTTC.

The chain uses TRBV4-3 and TRBJ2-7; either TRBD1 or TRBD2 may fit D (5 bases each). With 1 base removed from V and 0 bases from J, the gap between germline ends came to 13 bases. CDR1 is LGHNA, CDR2 YSLEER, per germline. The CDR3 consists of 16 residues. CDR3 nucleotide sequence: TGCGCCAGCAGCCAAGTTTCGGGGACGGGCTCCTACGAGCAGTACTTC. Encoded protein: CASSQVSGTGSYEQYF.

At least ten counts were recorded for this clonotype. V is TRBV20-1 and J is TRBJ2-1; TRBD2 might be the D (6 bases). Germline V gene data show CDR1 as DFQATT and CDR2 as SNEGSKA (reference sequence). The CDR3 covers 13 residues. V lost 1 base and J 9 bases, leaving 13 bases between the germline ends. The CDR3 coding sequence is TGCAGTGCTAGAGGTGCAGGAGCGGGTGAGCAGTTCTTC. Protein: CSARGAGAGEQFF.

This clonotype has only a few counts. This rearrangement joins TRBV9 to TRBJ2-1; 10 bases agree with TRBD1. Germline V gives CDR1 SGDLS, CDR2 YYNGEE. This CDR3 comprises 16 residues. V shed 1 base and J 6 bases; nucleotides not matched to a gene: 7. The CDR3 DNA reads TGTGCCAGCAGCGTACCCCGGGACAGGGGTGGCAATGAGCAGTTCTTC. This gives the protein CASSVPRDRGGNEQFF.

In this sample, this clonotype turned up a few times. The CDR3 spells CASSSTGKGEMNTEAFF. For the CDR3, the DNA is TGTGCCAGCAGCTCAACAGGGAAGGGGGAGATGAACACTGAAGCTTTCTTT. V gene TRBV5-4 combines with J gene TRBJ1-1; TRBD1 is a possible D gene (6 bases). Trimming took 3 bases from V and 0 from J, leaving 18 bases between them. CDR3 length equals 17 residues. The germline V gene encodes CDR1 SGHNT and CDR2 YYREEE (reference sequence).